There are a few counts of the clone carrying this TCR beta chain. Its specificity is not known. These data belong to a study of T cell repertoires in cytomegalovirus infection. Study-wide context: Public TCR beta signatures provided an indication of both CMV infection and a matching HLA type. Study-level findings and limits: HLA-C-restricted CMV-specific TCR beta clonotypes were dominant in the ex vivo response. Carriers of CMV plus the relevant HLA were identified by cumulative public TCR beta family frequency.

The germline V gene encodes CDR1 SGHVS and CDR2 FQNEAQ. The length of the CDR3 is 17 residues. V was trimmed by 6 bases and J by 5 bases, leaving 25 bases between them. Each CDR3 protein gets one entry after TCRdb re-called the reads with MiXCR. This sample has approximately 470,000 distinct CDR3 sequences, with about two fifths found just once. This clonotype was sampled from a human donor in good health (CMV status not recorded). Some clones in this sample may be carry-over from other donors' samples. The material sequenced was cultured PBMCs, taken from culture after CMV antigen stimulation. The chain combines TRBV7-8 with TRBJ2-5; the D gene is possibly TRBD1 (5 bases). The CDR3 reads CASRPRTRKGLRETQYF. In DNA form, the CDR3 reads TGTGCCAGCAGACCCCGGACGAGGAAGGGGCTACGGGAGACCCAGTACTTC. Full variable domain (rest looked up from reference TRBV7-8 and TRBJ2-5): GAGVSQSPRYKVAKRGQDVALRCDPISGHVSLFWYQQALGQGPEFLTYFQNEAQLDKSGLPSDRFFAERPEGSVSTLKIQRTQQEDSAVYLCASRPRTRKGLRETQYFGPGTRLLVL.